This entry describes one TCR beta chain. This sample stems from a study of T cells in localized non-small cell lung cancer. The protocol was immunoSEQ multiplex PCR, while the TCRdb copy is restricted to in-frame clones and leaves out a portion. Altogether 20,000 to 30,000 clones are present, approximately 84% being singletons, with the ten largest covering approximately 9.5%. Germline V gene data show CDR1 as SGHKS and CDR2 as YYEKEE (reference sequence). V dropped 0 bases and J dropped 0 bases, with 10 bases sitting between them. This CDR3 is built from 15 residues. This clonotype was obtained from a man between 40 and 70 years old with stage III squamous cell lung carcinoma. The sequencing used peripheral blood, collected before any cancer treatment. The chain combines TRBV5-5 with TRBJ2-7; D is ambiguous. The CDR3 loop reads CASSLDRLISYEQYF. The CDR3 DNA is TGTGCCAGCAGCTTGGACCGGCTTATCTCCTACGAGCAGTACTTC.